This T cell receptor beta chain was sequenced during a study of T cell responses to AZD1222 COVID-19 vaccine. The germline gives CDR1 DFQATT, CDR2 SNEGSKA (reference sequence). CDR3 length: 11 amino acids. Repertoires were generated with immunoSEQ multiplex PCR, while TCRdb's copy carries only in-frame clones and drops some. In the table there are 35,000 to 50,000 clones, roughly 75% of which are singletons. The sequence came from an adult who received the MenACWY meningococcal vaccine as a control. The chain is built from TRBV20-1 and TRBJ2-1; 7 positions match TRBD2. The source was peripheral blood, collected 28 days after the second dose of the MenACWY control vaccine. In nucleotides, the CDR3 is TGCCAGACTCCGACCCCTAGCGGGCAGTTCTTC. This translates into CQTPTPSGQFF.